This T cell receptor (beta chain) emerged from a study of blood T cell repertoires in COVID-19. For the study at large: Samples came from the United States, Italy and Spain, spanning acute and convalescent COVID-19. T cells, B-cell-depleted T cells, or PBMCs supplied cDNA or gDNA.

In the study's own analysis: Nucleated cell number was recorded as an estimate derived from reference gene primer amplification. Clones were read by immunoSEQ multiplex PCR, and TCRdb kept only the in-frame ones, dropping some. That table furnishes V, J and clone size, whereas the DNA furnished D and trimming. The sample yields about 79,000 clones, 70% to 90% seen once. This CDR3 region has 14 residues. Trimming stripped 0 bases from V and 4 bases from J, with 9 bases between. In germline, CDR1 is MGHRA, CDR2 YSYEKL. Sequenced input: peripheral blood. This TCR was recovered from a man aged 50-59 years with active COVID-19. The chain joins TRBV4-1 to TRBJ1-2; D ambiguous. CDR3 loop: CASSQDFGSYGYTF. CDR3 in DNA: TGCGCCAGCAGCCAAGATTTCGGGTCCTATGGCTACACCTTC.